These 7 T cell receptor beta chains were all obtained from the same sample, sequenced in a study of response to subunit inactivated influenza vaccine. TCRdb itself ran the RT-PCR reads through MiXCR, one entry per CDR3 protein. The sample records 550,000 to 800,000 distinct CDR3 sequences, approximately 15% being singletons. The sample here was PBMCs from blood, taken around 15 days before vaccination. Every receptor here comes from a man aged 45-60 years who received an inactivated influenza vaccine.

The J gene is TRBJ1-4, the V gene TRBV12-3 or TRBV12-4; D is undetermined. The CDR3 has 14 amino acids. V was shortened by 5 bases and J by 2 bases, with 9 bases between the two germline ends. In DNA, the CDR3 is TGTGCCAGCAGTCCCGAATGGACTAATGAAAAACTGTTTTTT. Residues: CASSPEWTNEKLFF.

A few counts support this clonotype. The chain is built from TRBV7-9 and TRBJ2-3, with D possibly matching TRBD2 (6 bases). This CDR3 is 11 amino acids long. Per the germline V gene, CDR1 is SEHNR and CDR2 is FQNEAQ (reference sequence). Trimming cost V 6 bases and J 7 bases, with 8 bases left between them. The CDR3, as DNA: TGTGCCAGCAGTGGCGGGAATACGCAGTATTTT. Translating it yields CASSGGNTQYF.

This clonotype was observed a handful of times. CDR3 nucleotides: TGTGCCAGCAGCGGGACATACCCGGATCAGCCCCAGCATTTT. Amino acids: CASSGTYPDQPQHF. The V and J genes are TRBV2 and TRBJ1-5, with D perhaps TRBD1 (6 bases). V lost 6 bases and J lost 5, with 14 bases in between. The CDR3 is 14 residues long. The germline CDR1 and CDR2 sequences are SNHLY and FYNNEI. Complete variable domain (other parts from reference TRBV2 and TRBJ1-5): EPEVTQTPSHQVTQMGQEVILRCVPISNHLYFYWYRQILGQKVEFLVSFYNNEISEKSEIFDDQFSVERPDGSNFTLKIRSTKLEDSAMYFCASSGTYPDQPQHFGDGTRLSIL.

The CDR3 DNA follows: TGCAGTGCTAGAATTCCCCCGCGGACTAGCGGGAGTGCCTATGAGCAGTTCTTC. This translates into CSARIPPRTSGSAYEQFF. This chain links TRBV20-1 with TRBJ2-1, with 13 nucleotides matching TRBD2. Germline-derived CDR1 and CDR2 are DFQATT and SNEGSKA (reference sequence). V shed 2 bases and J 8 bases; nucleotides not matched to a gene: 15. The CDR3 is 18 residues long.

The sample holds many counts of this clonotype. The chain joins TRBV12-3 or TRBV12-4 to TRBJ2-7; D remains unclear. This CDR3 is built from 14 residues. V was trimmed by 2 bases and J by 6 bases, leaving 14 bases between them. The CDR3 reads CASSLRVISLEQYF. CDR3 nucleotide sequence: TGTGCCAGCAGTTTACGGGTTATCTCACTCGAGCAGTACTTC.

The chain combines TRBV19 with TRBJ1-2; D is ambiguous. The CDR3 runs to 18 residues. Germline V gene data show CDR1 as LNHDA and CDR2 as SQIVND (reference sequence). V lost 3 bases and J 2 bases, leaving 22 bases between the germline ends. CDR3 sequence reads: CASSINPQSRPSNYGYTF. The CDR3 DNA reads TGTGCCAGTAGTATCAATCCTCAATCTCGACCGTCAAACTATGGCTACACCTTC.

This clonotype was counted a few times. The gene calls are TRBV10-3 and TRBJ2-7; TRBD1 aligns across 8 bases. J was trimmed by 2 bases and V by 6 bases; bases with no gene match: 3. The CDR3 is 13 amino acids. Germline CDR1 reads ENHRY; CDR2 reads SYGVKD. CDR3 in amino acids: CAIRQGAPYEQYF. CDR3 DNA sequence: TGTGCCATCAGGCAGGGGGCCCCCTACGAGCAGTACTTC.